This T cell receptor (beta chain) is from a study of blood T cells in healthy people across ages. Together with a sample-barcoded 5' primer, a J-beta primer mix was included in a second PCR lasting roughly 7 to 11 cycles. TCRdb processed the 5' RACE reads anew with MiXCR; each CDR3 protein has one entry. The top ten hold roughly 3.6% of the sample, which has 550,000 to 800,000 distinct CDR3 sequences, roughly 20% seen once. Study-wide points: Diversity estimated from one million T cells was considered an underestimate. The long-lived group displayed more naive CD4+ cells, plus higher diversity, than the aged donors did. Roughly linear age-related decline in beta diversity appeared, significant by age about 37.

Germline V gene data show CDR1 as SGDLS and CDR2 as YYNGEE. The CDR3 contains 15 residues. Trimming stripped 3 bases from V and 2 bases from J, with 12 bases between. Worth noting for this clonotype: Its specificity is unknown.

The clonotype comes from a man between 65 and 80 years old in good health. This sequence joins TRBV9 and TRBJ1-3; a possible D gene is TRBD1 (5 bases). Sequencing used blood. The CDR3 reads CASSARDGTGNTIYF. The CDR3 DNA follows: TGTGCCAGCAGCGCTCGGGACGGAACTGGAAACACCATATATTTT.